These 14 T cell receptor beta chains were sequenced from one sample in a study of T cell repertoires in cytomegalovirus infection. TCRdb re-called the reads through MiXCR, storing one row per CDR3 protein. Here the sample spans under 850,000 distinct CDR3 sequences, under 40% being singletons. Sample: PBMCs. Receptors were obtained from a human donor in good health (CMV status not recorded). Some clones in this sample may be carry-over from other donors' samples.

The chain couples TRBV12-3 or TRBV12-4 to TRBJ1-5; no reliable D call. The germline V and J ends were trimmed by 2 bases and 0 bases, with 8 bases remaining between them. The CDR3 length is 15 residues. CDR3 residues: CASSLRSNSNQPQHF. The CDR3 DNA reads TGTGCCAGCAGTTTAAGATCGAATAGCAATCAGCCCCAGCATTTT.

The CDR3 loop is CASSQEGRQETQYF. In DNA form, the CDR3 reads TGCGCCAGCAGCCAAGAGGGCAGGCAAGAGACCCAGTACTTC. The chain is built from TRBV4-1 and TRBJ2-5; D gene ambiguous. CDR1 MGHRA and CDR2 YSYEKL come from the germline V gene. V shed 0 bases and J shed 2 bases, with 7 bases lying between them. The CDR3 contains 14 residues.

The chain combines TRBV7-2 with TRBJ1-2; possible D gene TRBD1, 5 bases. Germline V CDR1 and CDR2: SGHTA, FQGNSA. Trimming removed 3 bases at V and 2 bases at J, with 10 bases between. This CDR3 contains 14 residues. This chain's CDR3 is CASSFFDRNYGYTF. The DNA of the CDR3 is TGTGCCAGCAGCTTCTTCGACAGAAACTATGGCTACACCTTC.

The rearrangement links TRBV7-2 to TRBJ2-5, with 8 bases matching TRBD1. V gave up 1 base and J gave up 5 bases; unmatched junction bases: 6. The CDR3 has 15 amino acids. CDR1 is SGHTA, CDR2 FQGNSA, per germline. This CDR3 is CASSLGTGRLETQYF. The CDR3 nucleotides read TGTGCCAGCAGCTTAGGGACAGGGCGCCTGGAGACCCAGTACTTC.

This clonotype was seen many times. This chain connects TRBV7-2 to TRBJ2-3, with D possibly matching TRBD2 (6 bases). In germline, CDR1 is SGHTA, CDR2 FQGNSA. V lost 4 bases to trimming and J lost 1 base, with 15 bases between them. The CDR3 is 16 amino acids. The CDR3 here is CASSSRAGPGTDTQYF. CDR3 in DNA: TGTGCCAGCAGCTCCCGGGCGGGGCCGGGCACAGATACGCAGTATTTT.

This clonotype was recorded a few times. The gene calls are TRBV7-2 and TRBJ2-7; no clear D. CDR3 size: 14 residues. The V gene's germline CDR1 is SGHTA and CDR2 FQGNSA. The ends were cut back, 1 base at V and 3 bases at J, with 10 bases in the middle. This CDR3 reads CASSLDEISYEQYF. CDR3 bases: TGTGCCAGCAGCTTAGACGAGATTAGCTACGAGCAGTACTTC. Full variable domain (rest looked up from reference TRBV7-2 and TRBJ2-7): GAGVSQSPSNKVTEKGKDVELRCDPISGHTALYWYRQSLGQGLEFLIYFQGNSAPDKSGLPSDRFSAERTGGSVSTLTIQRTQQEDSAVYLCASSLDEISYEQYFGPGTRLTVT.

This chain joins TRBV5-1 and TRBJ2-1; 7 bases agree with TRBD2. The CDR3 contains 15 residues. Germline assignment: CDR1 SGHRS and CDR2 YFSETQ. Unmatched junction bases numbered 6, after V lost 6 bases and J lost 0 bases. The DNA of the CDR3 is TGCGCCAGCACCGTGGGGGGGGGCTCCTACAATGAGCAGTTCTTC. It encodes CASTVGGGSYNEQFF.

This sequence joins TRBV14 and TRBJ2-7, with 8 bases fitting TRBD2. The CDR3 contains 14 residues. The germline V gene has CDR1 SGHDN and CDR2 FVKESK. V lost 2 bases, J lost 4 bases, and 4 bases stayed unmatched. The CDR3 spells CASSQWPGGYEQYF. CDR3 in DNA: TGTGCCAGCAGCCAATGGCCGGGGGGGTACGAGCAGTACTTC.

V and J are TRBV27 and TRBJ1-1; the match to TRBD1 covers 9 bases. Germline CDR1 reads MNHEY; CDR2 reads SMNVEV (reference sequence). The CDR3 loop spans 14 amino acids. Germline trimming cut 7 bases from V and 5 bases from J; bases unmatched to any gene: 8. The chain's CDR3 is CASKTQGARTEAFF. DNA for the CDR3: TGTGCCAGCAAAACACAGGGGGCGCGGACTGAAGCTTTCTTT.

The sample holds a few counts of this clonotype. The chain employs TRBV7-9 and TRBJ2-5; no reliable D call. The CDR3 loop spans 11 amino acids. In germline, CDR1 is SEHNR, CDR2 FQNEAQ (reference sequence). V lost 5 bases and J 7 bases, leaving 8 bases between the germline ends. CDR3 DNA: TGTGCCAGCAGCCTTATGTTGACCCAGTACTTC. It encodes CASSLMLTQYF.

As for this clonotype: A junction boundary mismatches the germline segment, possibly from a read error. The rearrangement joins TRBV7-2 to TRBJ2-1; D remains unclear. The CDR3 runs to 12 residues. Germline-derived CDR1 and CDR2 are SGHTA and FQGNSA. CDR3 in amino acids: CDSSLAGGEQFF. The CDR3 nucleotides read TGTGACAGCAGCTTAGCAGGTGGGGAGCAGTTCTTC. Filled out from reference TRBV7-2 and TRBJ2-1, the complete variable domain reads GAGVSQSPSNKVTEKGKDVELRCDPISGHTALYWYRQSLGQGLEFLIYFQGNSAPDKSGLPSDRFSAERTGGSVSTLTIQRTQQEDSAVYLCDSSLAGGEQFFGPGTRLTVL.

As concerns this clonotype: The missing conserved phenylalanine or tryptophan at the end of this CDR3 makes a read error likely. The rearrangement links TRBV7-4 to TRBJ1-1; no clear D. Looked up from germline, CDR1 is SGHVT and CDR2 is SQSDAQ. The CDR3 is 12 amino acids. V dropped 1 base and J dropped 5 bases, with 5 bases sitting between them. CDR3 bases: TGTGCCAGCAGCTTAGGGAGGACTGAAGCTTTCTAT. Its translation: CASSLGRTEAFY.

This rearrangement joins TRBV7-9 to TRBJ2-7; 10 nucleotides match TRBD1. CDR1 and CDR2 from the germline V gene are SEHNR and FQNEAQ (reference sequence). The length of the CDR3 is 15 residues. V lost 6 bases, J lost 2 bases, and 7 bases stayed unmatched. The DNA for the CDR3 is TGTGCCAGCAGGTTATCGGGACAGGGGACCTACGAGCAGTACTTC. It codes for CASRLSGQGTYEQYF.

The table lists this clonotype with a few counts. The rearrangement links TRBV10-3 to TRBJ1-1; TRBD1 matches at 7 bases. The V gene's germline CDR1 is ENHRY and CDR2 SYGVKD. The CDR3 contains 14 residues. The junction had 4 bases not matched to a gene; V was cut back by 6 bases and J by 0 bases. CDR3 residues: CAIRKGQMNTEAFF. CDR3 bases: TGTGCCATCAGAAAGGGACAGATGAACACTGAAGCTTTCTTT.